This T cell receptor (beta chain) emerged from a study of blood T cell repertoires in COVID-19 (dated by TCRdb to about 2020). With respect to the entire study: Collaborator samples came from the United States, Italy and Spain and covered acute and convalescent phases of COVID-19. The material from the prospective study consisted of cDNA or gDNA derived from T cells, B-cell-depleted T cells, or PBMCs. Deeply sampled blood TCRbeta repertoires from subjects exposed to, actively infected with, or recovered from COVID-19 were included in the dataset. The repertoires were made available in a free public database intended to serve as a resource for research on the immune response to SARS-CoV-2. The samples were drawn from the first 160 participants of the ongoing ImmuneRACE study and from roughly 1,300 subjects provided by 6 global collaborators. The sample metadata nearly always contained a de-identified subject ID, COVID-19 status, age in years and sex. Where available, HLA class I and class II types were taken from metadata supplied by the sample provider and were not determined by assay-based typing.

TCRbeta CDR3 regions were amplified from genomic DNA by means of the immunoSEQ Assay, a bias-controlled multiplex PCR. The paper's data handling went like this. The number of nucleated cells in each sample was estimated by amplification of reference gene primers within the assay. Sequence reads were collapsed and filtered to measure the absolute abundance of every unique TCRbeta CDR3 rearrangement. Productive Simpson clonality was computed per sample as the square root of Simpson's diversity index over productive rearrangements. TCRdb stores this immuneACCESS table with in-frame sequences only. Part of the clones is absent; in the studies checked, under half of the shortfall reflects unresolved V genes, and no reason is known for the rest. The DNA was the basis for D and trimming; V, J and clone size are from that table. The table for this sample lists roughly 330,000 clones; approximately 82% of them were counted only once. The ten most abundant clones make up 1.2% of the sample.

Whole blood was collected in K2EDTA tubes by collaborating institutions according to the institutions' own protocols. For TCRbeta analysis, collaborators shipped samples in one of three forms: frozen whole blood, isolated PBMCs, or DNA extracted from either of those sample types. A note on this clone: The clone's antigen remains unknown. Base qualities were left out, and no much larger clone turns up one base away.

Overall study outcomes, separate from this receptor: The quantity of clinical and demographic metadata differed by source and by participant and was supplied without curation.

The source of this sequence is a woman aged 50 to 60 with acute or convalescent COVID-19. Source material: peripheral blood.

The bases are TGTGCCAGCAGCTCAACCCCCCCCCAGGGGCGAGGGGCCCAGTACTTC. Its protein reads: CASSSTPPQGRGAQYF. The chain links TRBV11-1 with TRBJ2-5; the D gene is possibly TRBD1, with 6 bases matching. As encoded in the germline V gene (reference sequence), CDR1 is SGHAT while CDR2 is FQDESV. The junction shows trimming of 4 bases on V and 9 bases on J, plus 24 bases between the germline ends. From cysteine to phenylalanine, the CDR3 is 16 amino acids long. Only the CDR3 portion is preserved as DNA: 48 bases, with reading frame beginning at the first base.